This note documents a single TCR beta chain sequence. This entry comes from a study of blood T cell repertoires in COVID-19. Study overall: Acute and convalescent COVID-19 specimens originated in the United States, Italy and Spain. T cells, B-cell-depleted T cells, or PBMCs provided the cDNA or gDNA that served as material.

Sequencing was performed with immunoSEQ multiplex PCR; in TCRdb, only in-frame clones are kept and a portion is missing. The sample consists of roughly 38,000 clones, just under 85% of them appearing once. This TCR came from a human donor in a cohort sampled during active COVID-19. Sequenced input: peripheral blood.

In DNA form, the CDR3 reads TGTGCCAGCAGCTCGTATTCCTACGAGCAGTACTTC. Its protein is CASSSYSYEQYF. The chain carries TRBV7-2 and TRBJ2-7, with D hard to call. Germline loops: CDR1 SGHTA, CDR2 FQGNSA. The CDR3 extends over 12 amino acids. Trimming left V 4 bases short and J 1 base short, with 5 bases between.